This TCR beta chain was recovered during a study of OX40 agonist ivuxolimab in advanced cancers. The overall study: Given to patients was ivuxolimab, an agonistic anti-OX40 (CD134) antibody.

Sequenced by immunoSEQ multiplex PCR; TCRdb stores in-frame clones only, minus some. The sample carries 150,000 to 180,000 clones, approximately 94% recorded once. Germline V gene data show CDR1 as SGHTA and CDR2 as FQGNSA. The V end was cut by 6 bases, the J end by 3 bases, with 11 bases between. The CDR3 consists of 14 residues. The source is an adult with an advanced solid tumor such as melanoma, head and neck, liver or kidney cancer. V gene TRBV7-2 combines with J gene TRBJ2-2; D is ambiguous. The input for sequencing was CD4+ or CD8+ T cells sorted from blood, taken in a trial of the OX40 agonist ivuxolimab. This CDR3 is CASSSLRYTGELFF. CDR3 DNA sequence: TGTGCCAGCAGTTCCCTGAGGTACACCGGGGAGCTGTTTTTT.